This TCR beta chain was found in a study of blood T cell repertoires in COVID-19. Assay: immunoSEQ multiplex PCR; the TCRdb copy retains only in-frame clones and omits some. The repertoire includes under 250,000 clones, approximately 91% of them detected once, and around 0.86% sits in the top ten. The receptor was derived from a man in his thirties or forties with COVID-19, enrolled during active disease. The sequencing sample was made of peripheral blood.

CDR3 protein: CASSPLDRGSSYNEQFF. DNA for the CDR3: TGTGCCAGCTCACCACTCGATAGGGGGAGCTCCTACAATGAGCAGTTCTTC. The chain uses TRBV18 and TRBJ2-1, with a possible D match to TRBD1 (6 bases). The germline V gene has CDR1 KGHSH and CDR2 LQKENI. V lost 1 base, J lost 0 bases, and 13 bases lay in between. CDR3 size: 17 residues.